This T cell receptor beta chain comes out of a study of T cells expressing NK-cell markers. Study outcomes and limitations: A range of 1.0-7.0% of CD8+ T cells consisted of dominant NKG2C+ clonotypes in roughly 6 donors.

TCRdb re-called the 5' RACE reads; one entry per CDR3 protein, DNA not given. The sample has a few hundred thousand distinct CDR3 sequences. Germline CDR1 is KGHSH and CDR2 is LQKENI. The CDR3 runs 13 residues. Comment on this clonotype: Antigen: not known.

The TCR comes from a man aged 18 to 69 in good health. The material sequenced was blood T cells: a sorted CD56 or NKG2C T cell subset, CD4+ or CD8+ T cells, or bulk PBMC T cells (not recorded which). The genes are TRBV18 and TRBJ2-7. CDR3 protein: CASSPPWADEQYF.